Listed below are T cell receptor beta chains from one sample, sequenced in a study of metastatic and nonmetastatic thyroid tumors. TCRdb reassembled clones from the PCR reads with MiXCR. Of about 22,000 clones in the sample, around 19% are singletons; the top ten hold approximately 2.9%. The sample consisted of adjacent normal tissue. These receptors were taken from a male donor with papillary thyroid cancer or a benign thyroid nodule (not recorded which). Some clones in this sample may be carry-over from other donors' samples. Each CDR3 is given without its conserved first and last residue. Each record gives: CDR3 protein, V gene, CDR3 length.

ASIPRLSSSYNEQF TRBV11-2 14
ASTTLGHFTGELF TRBV19 13
ASSPTQGALNEQY TRBV18 13
ASGSRAETQY TRBV2 10
ASTQPGRNYEQY TRBV2 12
ATSTSTGKISGNTIY TRBV15 15
ANEASGRAEPYNEQF TRBV11-1 15
ATIILAGAQEQY TRBV15 12
ASSVGQGGQPQH TRBV9 12
ASSRAPISGSPYNEQF TRBV5-1 16
AGSSPGNTEAF TRBV5-1 11
ASSPDRLAYNEQF TRBV7-3 13
ASSFQLAGVAEQY TRBV12-3/TRBV12-4 13
ASATGPGSYNEQF TRBV19 13
SARDLAGANSPLH TRBV20-1 13
ASSRDSNTGELF TRBV19 12
ASSRGAGLSDTQY TRBV19 13
SASKGRVSPLH TRBV20-1 11
ATSDLELSPQGPPFEPRWY TRBV24-1 19
SASGQALHEQF TRBV20-1 11
SAPVVSYEQY TRBV20-1 10
ASSLDGETQY TRBV5-4 10
ASSLGREGYEQY TRBV5-1 12
ASSLDDRGTYNEQF TRBV5-1 14
ASSFQAPRGMGGELF TRBV12-3/TRBV12-4 15
ASSETSGINTGELF TRBV6-4 14
ASTTNRDTGELF TRBV2 12
ASSQVGGSGNTIY TRBV4-1 13
ASSLAHGNDNEQF TRBV12-3/TRBV12-4 13
ASSLGQEIEAF TRBV18 11
ATEGADTQY TRBV24-1 9
ASKRTSGGQRTDTQY TRBV10-1 15
ASSRDTNYGYT TRBV5-1 11
ATSDTDGNYGYT TRBV24-1 12
ASSLGGTPSS TRBV28 10
ASSPFSGNTIY TRBV6-1 11
VSSGSRVDEQY TRBV19 11
ASSLLEDIGRAL TRBV28 12
ASSVGGQRNSPLH TRBV9 13
ASNIHEGVAQY TRBV12-3/TRBV12-4 11
ASSSNGVYEHY TRBV11-2 11
AWSVSGGPRNEQF TRBV30 13
ASIGGGLYQETQY TRBV7-9 13
ASSPRQGPTGELF TRBV3-1 13
ASSPQGTTNEKLF TRBV18 13
CAGLTVAETQY TRBV20-1 11
ASSWGTGRNSPLH TRBV12-3/TRBV12-4 13
ASSVRKGQGRQPQH TRBV6-1 14
SARGDSGYNEQF TRBV20-1 12
ACATGVGGNEKLV TRBV30 13
ASSPGRGLEGG TRBV5-4 11
AIRDAESDGYT TRBV10-3 11
ASSETRNQPQH TRBV2 11
ASSGEYEQY TRBV2 9
ASRTSGGGNQPQH TRBV27 13
ASSTEGGAYGYT TRBV9 12
ASSWGGSSYNEQF TRBV12-3/TRBV12-4 13
ASSVAGTGYNEQF TRBV9 13
ASRALAGHNEQF TRBV7-8 12
ASSRAGTGGYGYT TRBV14 13